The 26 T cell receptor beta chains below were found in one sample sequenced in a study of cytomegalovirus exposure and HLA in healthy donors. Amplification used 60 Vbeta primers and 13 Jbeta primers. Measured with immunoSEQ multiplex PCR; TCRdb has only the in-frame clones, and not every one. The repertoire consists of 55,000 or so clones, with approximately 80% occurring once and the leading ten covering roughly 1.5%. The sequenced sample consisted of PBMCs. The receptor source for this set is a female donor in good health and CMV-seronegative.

The CDR3 nucleotides are TGTGCCAGCAGGCCAATACAGGGGGCTCCTTACACCGGGGAGCTGTTTTTT. This codes for CASRPIQGAPYTGELFF. The chain carries TRBV5-4 and TRBJ2-2; 9 bases line up with TRBD1. CDR3 length equals 17 residues. Germline loops: CDR1 SGHNT, CDR2 YYREEE (reference sequence). The J segment lost 3 bases and the V segment lost 5 bases, leaving 11 bases of the junction unmatched.

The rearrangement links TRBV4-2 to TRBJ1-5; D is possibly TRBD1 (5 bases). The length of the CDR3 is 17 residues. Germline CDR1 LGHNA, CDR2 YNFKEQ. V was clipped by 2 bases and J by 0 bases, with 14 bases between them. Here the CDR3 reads CASSQLSPTDSNQPQHF. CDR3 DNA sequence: TGTGCCAGCAGCCAACTCTCACCGACAGATAGCAATCAGCCCCAGCATTTT.

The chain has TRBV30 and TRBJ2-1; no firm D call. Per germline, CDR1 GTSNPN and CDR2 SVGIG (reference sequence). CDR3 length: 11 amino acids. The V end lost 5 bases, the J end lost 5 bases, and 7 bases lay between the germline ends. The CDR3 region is CAWDNHNEQFF. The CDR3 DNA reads TGTGCCTGGGACAACCACAATGAGCAGTTCTTC.

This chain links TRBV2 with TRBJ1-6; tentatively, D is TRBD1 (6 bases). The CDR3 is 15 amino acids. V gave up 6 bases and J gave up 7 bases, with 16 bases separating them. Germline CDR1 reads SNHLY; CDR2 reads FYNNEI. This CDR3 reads CASSPEQGGNSPLHF. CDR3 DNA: TGTGCCAGCAGCCCAGAACAGGGCGGGAATTCACCCCTCCACTTT.

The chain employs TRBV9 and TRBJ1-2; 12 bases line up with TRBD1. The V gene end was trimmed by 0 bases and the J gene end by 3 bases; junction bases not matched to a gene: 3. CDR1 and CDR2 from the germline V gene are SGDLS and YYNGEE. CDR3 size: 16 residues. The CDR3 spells CASSVEGDRGHYGYTF. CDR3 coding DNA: TGTGCCAGCAGCGTAGAGGGGGACAGGGGGCACTATGGCTACACCTTC.

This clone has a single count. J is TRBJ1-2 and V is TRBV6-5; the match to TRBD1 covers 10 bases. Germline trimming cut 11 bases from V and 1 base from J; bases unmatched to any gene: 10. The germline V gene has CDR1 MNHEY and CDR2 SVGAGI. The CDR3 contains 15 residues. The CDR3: CAAWDRGLYNYGYTF. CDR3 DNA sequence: TGTGCCGCCTGGGACAGGGGCCTCTATAACTATGGCTACACCTTC.

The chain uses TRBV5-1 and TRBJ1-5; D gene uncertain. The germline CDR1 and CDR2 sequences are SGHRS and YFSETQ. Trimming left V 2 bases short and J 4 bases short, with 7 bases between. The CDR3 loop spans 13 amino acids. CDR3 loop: CASSFGLNQPQHF. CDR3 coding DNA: TGCGCCAGCAGCTTCGGTTTAAATCAGCCCCAGCATTTT.

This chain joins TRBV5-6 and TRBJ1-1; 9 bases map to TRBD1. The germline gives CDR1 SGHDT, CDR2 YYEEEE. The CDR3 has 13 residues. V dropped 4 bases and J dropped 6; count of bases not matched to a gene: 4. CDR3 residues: CASSLQGAPEAFF. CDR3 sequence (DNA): TGTGCCAGCAGCCTACAGGGGGCCCCTGAAGCTTTCTTT.

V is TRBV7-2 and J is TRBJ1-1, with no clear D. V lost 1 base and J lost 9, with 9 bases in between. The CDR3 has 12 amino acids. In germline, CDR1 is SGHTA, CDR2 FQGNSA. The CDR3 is CASSLVAGQAFF. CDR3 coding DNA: TGTGCCAGCAGCTTAGTGGCTGGTCAAGCTTTCTTT.

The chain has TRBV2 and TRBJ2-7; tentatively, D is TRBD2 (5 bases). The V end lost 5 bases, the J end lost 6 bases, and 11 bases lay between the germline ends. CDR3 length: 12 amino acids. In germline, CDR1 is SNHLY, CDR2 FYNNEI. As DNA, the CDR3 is TGTGCCAGCAGTTGGGTTCGGGGCGAGCAGTACTTC. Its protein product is CASSWVRGEQYF.

CDR3 sequence: CASSFGSSGANVLTF. CDR3 in DNA: TGCGCCAGCAGCTTCGGGAGCTCTGGGGCCAACGTCCTGACTTTC. This sequence joins TRBV5-1 and TRBJ2-6, with D perhaps TRBD2 (6 bases). This CDR3 has 15 residues. Germline V gene lookup returns CDR1 SGHRS and CDR2 YFSETQ. V was clipped by 2 bases and J by 0 bases, with 6 bases between them. Full variable domain (remainder filled in from reference TRBV5-1 and TRBJ2-6): KAGVTQTPRYLIKTRGQQVTLSCSPISGHRSVSWYQQTPGQGLQFLFEYFSETQRNKGNFPGRFSGRQFSNSRSEMNVSTLELGDSALYLCASSFGSSGANVLTFGAGSRLTVL.

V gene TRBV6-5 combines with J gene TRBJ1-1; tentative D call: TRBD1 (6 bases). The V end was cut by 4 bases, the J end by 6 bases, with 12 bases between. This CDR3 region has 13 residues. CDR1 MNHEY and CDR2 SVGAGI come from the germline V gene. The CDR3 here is CASSSIRGSEAFF. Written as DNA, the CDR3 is TGTGCCAGCAGTTCTATCAGGGGTTCTGAAGCTTTCTTT.

The CDR3: CASRTGFDSPLHF. CDR3 DNA sequence: TGCGCCAGCAGAACAGGGTTTGATTCACCCCTCCACTTT. V is TRBV5-1 and J is TRBJ1-6; a possible D gene is TRBD1 (6 bases). The germline V and J ends were trimmed by 5 bases and 8 bases, with 11 bases remaining between them. This CDR3 comprises 13 residues. Germline V gene sequence: CDR1 SGHRS, CDR2 YFSETQ. Drawing the rest from reference TRBV5-1 and TRBJ1-6, the complete variable domain is KAGVTQTPRYLIKTRGQQVTLSCSPISGHRSVSWYQQTPGQGLQFLFEYFSETQRNKGNFPGRFSGRQFSNSRSEMNVSTLELGDSALYLCASRTGFDSPLHFGNGTRLTVT.

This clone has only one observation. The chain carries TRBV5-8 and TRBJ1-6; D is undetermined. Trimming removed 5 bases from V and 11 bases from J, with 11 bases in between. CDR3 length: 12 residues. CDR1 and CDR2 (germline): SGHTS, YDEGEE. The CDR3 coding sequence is TGTGCCAGCAGTTATACCGGGACACCCCTCCACTTT. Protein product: CASSYTGTPLHF.

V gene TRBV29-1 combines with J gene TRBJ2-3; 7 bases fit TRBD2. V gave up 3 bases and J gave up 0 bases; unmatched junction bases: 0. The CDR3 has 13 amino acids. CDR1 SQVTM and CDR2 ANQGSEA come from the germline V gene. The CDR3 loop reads CSVERGSTDTQYF. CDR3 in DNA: TGCAGCGTTGAGCGGGGGAGCACAGATACGCAGTATTTT.

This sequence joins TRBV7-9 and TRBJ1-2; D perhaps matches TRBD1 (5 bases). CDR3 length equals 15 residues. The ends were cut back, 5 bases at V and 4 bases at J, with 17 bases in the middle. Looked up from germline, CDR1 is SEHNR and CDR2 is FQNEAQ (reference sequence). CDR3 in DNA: TGTGCCAGCAGCCTACAATCCCGACAGTCCTATGGCTACACCTTC. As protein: CASSLQSRQSYGYTF.

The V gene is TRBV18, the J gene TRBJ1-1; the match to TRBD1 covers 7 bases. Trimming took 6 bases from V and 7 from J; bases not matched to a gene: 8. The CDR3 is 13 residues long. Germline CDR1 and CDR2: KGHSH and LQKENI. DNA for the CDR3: TGTGCCAGCTCGCCGAGTCGGGACAGTGAAGCTTTCTTT. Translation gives CASSPSRDSEAFF.

CDR3 loop: CASSSPTFPSYNEQFF. The CDR3 region has the DNA TGTGCCAGCAGTTCACCGACTTTTCCCTCCTACAATGAGCAGTTCTTC. This chain links TRBV6-6 with TRBJ2-1; unclear D gene. The CDR3 runs 16 residues. Germline lookup yields CDR1 MNHNY and CDR2 SVGAGI (reference sequence). Deletions cut 4 bases from V and 0 bases from J, with 13 bases between.

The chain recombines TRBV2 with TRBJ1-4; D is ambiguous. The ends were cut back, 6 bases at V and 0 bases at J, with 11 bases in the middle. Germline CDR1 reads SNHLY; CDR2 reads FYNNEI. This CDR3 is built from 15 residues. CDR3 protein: CASRGDAPTNEKLFF. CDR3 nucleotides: TGTGCCAGCAGGGGCGACGCGCCAACTAATGAAAAACTGTTTTTT. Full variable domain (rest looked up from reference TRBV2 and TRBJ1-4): EPEVTQTPSHQVTQMGQEVILRCVPISNHLYFYWYRQILGQKVEFLVSFYNNEISEKSEIFDDQFSVERPDGSNFTLKIRSTKLEDSAMYFCASRGDAPTNEKLFFGSGTQLSVL.

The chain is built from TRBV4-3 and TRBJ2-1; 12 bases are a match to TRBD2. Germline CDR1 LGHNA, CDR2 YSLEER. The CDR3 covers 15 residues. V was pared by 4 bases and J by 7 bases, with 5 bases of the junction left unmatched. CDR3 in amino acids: CASSPLAGGTNEQFF. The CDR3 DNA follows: TGCGCCAGCAGCCCCCTAGCGGGGGGGACTAATGAGCAGTTCTTC.

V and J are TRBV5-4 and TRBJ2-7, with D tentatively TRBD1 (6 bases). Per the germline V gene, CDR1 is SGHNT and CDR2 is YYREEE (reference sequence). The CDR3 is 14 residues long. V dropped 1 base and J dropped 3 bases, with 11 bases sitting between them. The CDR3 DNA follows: TGTGCCAGCAGCTTGAATGACAGGTTCTACGAGCAGTACTTC. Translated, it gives CASSLNDRFYEQYF.

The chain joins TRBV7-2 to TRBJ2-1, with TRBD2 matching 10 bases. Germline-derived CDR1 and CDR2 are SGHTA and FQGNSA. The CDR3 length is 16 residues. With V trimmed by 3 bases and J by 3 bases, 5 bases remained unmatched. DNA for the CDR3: TGTGCCAGCAGCTTTAGCGGGGGGCGACTCTACAATGAGCAGTTCTTC. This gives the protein CASSFSGGRLYNEQFF.

CDR3 loop: CASSEGTGGYYGYTF. The CDR3, as DNA: TGTGCCAGCAGTGAAGGGACAGGGGGCTACTATGGCTACACCTTC. The chain combines TRBV6-1 with TRBJ1-2; 11 bases map to TRBD1. This CDR3 has 15 amino acids. V gave up 1 base and J gave up 3 bases; unmatched junction bases: 1. Germline V gene lookup returns CDR1 MNHNS and CDR2 SASEGT.

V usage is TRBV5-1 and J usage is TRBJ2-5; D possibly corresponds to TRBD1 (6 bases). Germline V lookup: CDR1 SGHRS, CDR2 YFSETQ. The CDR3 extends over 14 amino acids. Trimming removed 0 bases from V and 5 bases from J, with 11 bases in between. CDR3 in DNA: TGCGCCAGCAGCTTGGGACAGGCTAGGGAGACCCAGTACTTC. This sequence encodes CASSLGQARETQYF.

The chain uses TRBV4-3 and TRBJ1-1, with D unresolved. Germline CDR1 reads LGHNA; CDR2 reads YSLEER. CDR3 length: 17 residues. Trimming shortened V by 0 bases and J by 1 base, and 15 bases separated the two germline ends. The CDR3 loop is CASSQDFSPSKNTEAFF. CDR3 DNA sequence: TGCGCCAGCAGCCAAGATTTCTCTCCATCTAAGAACACTGAAGCTTTCTTT.

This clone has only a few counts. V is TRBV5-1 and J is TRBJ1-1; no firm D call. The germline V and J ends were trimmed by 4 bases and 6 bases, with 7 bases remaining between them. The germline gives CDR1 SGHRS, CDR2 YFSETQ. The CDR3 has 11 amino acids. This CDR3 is CASSHGAEAFF. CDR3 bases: TGCGCCAGCAGCCACGGGGCTGAAGCTTTCTTT.